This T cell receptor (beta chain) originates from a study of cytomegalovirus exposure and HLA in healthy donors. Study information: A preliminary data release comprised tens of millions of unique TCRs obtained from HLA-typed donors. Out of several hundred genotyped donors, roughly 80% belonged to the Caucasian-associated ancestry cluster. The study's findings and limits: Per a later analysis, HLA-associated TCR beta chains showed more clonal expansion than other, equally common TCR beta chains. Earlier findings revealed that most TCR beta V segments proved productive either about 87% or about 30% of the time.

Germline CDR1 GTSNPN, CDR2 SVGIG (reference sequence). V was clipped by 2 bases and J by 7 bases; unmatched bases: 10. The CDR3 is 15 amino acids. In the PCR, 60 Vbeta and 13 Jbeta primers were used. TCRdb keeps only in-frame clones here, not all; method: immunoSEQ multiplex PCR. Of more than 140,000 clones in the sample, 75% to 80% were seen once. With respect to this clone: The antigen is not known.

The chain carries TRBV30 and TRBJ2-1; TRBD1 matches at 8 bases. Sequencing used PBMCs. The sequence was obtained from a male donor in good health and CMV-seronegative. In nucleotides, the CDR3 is TGTGCCTGGAGTCTACCCCGGACAGGGAAGAATGAGCAGTTCTTC. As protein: CAWSLPRTGKNEQFF.